The rows below give T cell receptor beta chains drawn from one sample of a study of cytomegalovirus exposure and HLA in healthy donors. Clones were sequenced by immunoSEQ multiplex PCR, and TCRdb holds only the in-frame ones, with some missing. The table includes 100,000 to 150,000 clones, around 84% detected once. Sample: PBMCs. The receptor source for this set is a man aged 50 or older in good health and CMV-seronegative. CDR3s include the opening cysteine and the closing phenylalanine or tryptophan. A D gene is named only where the DNA matches it firmly.

>TRBD1|TRBV19|TRBJ2-7
CASSTQGVTYEQYF
>-|TRBV7-2|TRBJ1-6
CASSSGQSGRNSPLHF
>-|TRBV29-1|TRBJ1-3
CSVATNSGNTIYF
>TRBD1|TRBV29-1|-
CSTRQGAYEQYF
>-|TRBV5-4|-
CASSFQNSYEQYF
>-|TRBV2|TRBJ2-7
CASSPRTVISYEQYF
>-|TRBV7-3|TRBJ1-2
CASSPQGGTALGYTF
>TRBD2|TRBV29-1|TRBJ2-5
CSVDGRLAGQETQYF
>TRBD1|TRBV18|TRBJ1-3
CASSPTGQVGNTIYF
>TRBD1|TRBV6-5|TRBJ1-5
CASSSRGANQPQHF
>TRBD1|TRBV2|TRBJ1-1
CASRGTGAGTEAFF
>-|TRBV29-1|TRBJ2-5
CSVGTYEETQYF
>-|TRBV7-2|TRBJ1-1
CASRDGRAEAFF
>-|TRBV15|TRBJ2-7
CATSRAQVNYEQYF
>TRBD2|TRBV7-2|TRBJ2-1
CASTPLAGAVNEQFF
>TRBD1|TRBV12-5|TRBJ2-6
CASGLQGGQLNSGANVLTF
>TRBD1|TRBV6-1|TRBJ1-2
CASTLLHEGAGGYTF
>TRBD1|TRBV7-6|TRBJ2-7
CASSLAGTGGYEQYF
>TRBD1|TRBV10-3|TRBJ2-1
CAISDRGQTSNNEQFF
>TRBD1|TRBV10-3|TRBJ1-2
CAISDRDSTNYGYTF
>-|TRBV6-1|TRBJ1-4
CASSESAGQNEKLFF
>TRBD1|TRBV19|TRBJ1-5
CASSPSPGQINQPQHF
>-|TRBV10-3|TRBJ2-2
CAIRAGNVYTGELFF
>TRBD1|TRBV5-1|TRBJ1-1
CASSYGGGSTEAFF
>-|TRBV7-2|TRBJ2-7
CASSWGHLNYEQYF
>-|TRBV6-1|TRBJ1-2
CASSDLSSSGYTF
>-|TRBV15|TRBJ1-1
CATRGSGMWTEAFF
>-|TRBV4-1|TRBJ2-2
CASSQSGYRTRGTGELFF
>-|TRBV19|TRBJ1-6
CASRLETENSPLHF
>TRBD2|TRBV7-3|TRBJ2-1
CASSLSGGSYNEQFF
>TRBD1|TRBV7-9|TRBJ1-1
CASSRDRGLILCTEAFF
>-|TRBV6-4|TRBJ1-1
CASSAGVGTEAFF